These T cell receptor beta chains were read from a single sample in a study of T cell repertoires in cytomegalovirus infection. Antigens for these TCRs are unknown. Using its own MiXCR run on the reads, TCRdb lists one record per CDR3 protein. The table records 570,000 or so distinct CDR3 sequences, over 35% of them present only once. The source was cultured PBMCs, collected from culture after CMV antigen stimulation. These receptor sequences come from a human donor in good health (CMV status not recorded). Some clones in this sample may be carry-over from other donors' samples. The conserved cysteine and the conserved F or W are not part of the CDR3 here.

v_gene: TRBV7-2; j_gene: TRBJ1-2; CDR3aa: ASSFAATNLAGLDGYT
v_gene: TRBV4-1; j_gene: TRBJ1-1; CDR3aa: ASSQVTGLNTEAF
v_gene: TRBV11-2; j_gene: TRBJ1-1; CDR3aa: ASSLGRATREAF
v_gene: TRBV19; j_gene: TRBJ2-2; CDR3aa: ASSLGVMVGELF
v_gene: TRBV20-1; j_gene: TRBJ2-3; CDR3aa: SAASTRANTQY
v_gene: TRBV29-1; j_gene: TRBJ1-4; CDR3aa: SARHFGARDEKLF
v_gene: TRBV3-1; j_gene: TRBJ2-1; CDR3aa: ASSLWTSGKDHTYNEQF
v_gene: TRBV7-6; j_gene: TRBJ2-7; CDR3aa: ASSLSGGSTGEQY
v_gene: TRBV7-2; j_gene: TRBJ2-5; CDR3aa: ASSLSWSLGAQY
v_gene: TRBV7-9; j_gene: TRBJ2-1; CDR3aa: ASSLGKTRDYNEQF